Listed below are T cell receptor beta chains from one sample, sequenced in a study of T-cell reconstitution after alpha-beta-depleted transplantation in children. MiXCR, run by TCRdb on the PCR reads, gives a single entry per CDR3 protein. This table has about 610,000 distinct CDR3 sequences, over 9.5% appearing once. Sequencing was performed on PBMCs from the stem cell graft donor, taken from the stem cell graft. Receptor source: a human donor who donated a stem cell graft to a child with acute myeloid leukemia. CDR3s include the opening cysteine and the closing phenylalanine or tryptophan. The order of the fields is J gene, V gene, CDR3 protein.

j_call: TRBJ2-7; v_call: TRBV6-1; cdr3_aa: CASRGLAGSSYEQYF
j_call: TRBJ2-5; v_call: TRBV7-2; cdr3_aa: CASSLVRGLLETQYF
j_call: TRBJ2-7; v_call: TRBV6-2/TRBV6-3; cdr3_aa: CASSYALAGGLYEQYF
j_call: TRBJ2-1; v_call: TRBV5-1; cdr3_aa: CASSLDSELAGNEQFF
j_call: TRBJ2-7; v_call: TRBV5-5; cdr3_aa: CASSRGDKPYEQYF
j_call: TRBJ2-3; v_call: TRBV7-2; cdr3_aa: CASSPRTSASTDTQYF
j_call: TRBJ1-1; v_call: TRBV29-1; cdr3_aa: CSVLKGGQGTEAFF
j_call: TRBJ1-1; v_call: TRBV11-2; cdr3_aa: CASSLDGGRYTEAFF
j_call: TRBJ1-1; v_call: TRBV7-9; cdr3_aa: CASSSSWDRGDTEAFF
j_call: TRBJ2-1; v_call: TRBV7-2; cdr3_aa: CASRGWGEQFF
j_call: TRBJ2-5; v_call: TRBV10-3; cdr3_aa: CAIRPGGEETQYF
j_call: TRBJ1-1; v_call: TRBV7-2; cdr3_aa: CASSPWSGTNTEAFF
j_call: TRBJ2-7; v_call: TRBV12-3/TRBV12-4; cdr3_aa: CASNLGLAGVQQYF
j_call: TRBJ2-6; v_call: TRBV7-9; cdr3_aa: CASSERAGANVLTF
j_call: TRBJ1-3; v_call: TRBV5-1; cdr3_aa: CASSLEPGSSGNTIYF
j_call: TRBJ2-5; v_call: TRBV29-1; cdr3_aa: CSVTGTPQETQYF
j_call: TRBJ2-7; v_call: TRBV20-1; cdr3_aa: CSADPQGYEQYF
j_call: TRBJ1-5; v_call: TRBV5-1; cdr3_aa: CASSEGQSNQPQHF
j_call: TRBJ1-2; v_call: TRBV15; cdr3_aa: CATSRDATNYGYTF
j_call: TRBJ2-7; v_call: TRBV10-3; cdr3_aa: CAISLDRAGAYEQYF
j_call: TRBJ2-3; v_call: TRBV4-3; cdr3_aa: CASSQDLPSGNTDTQYF
j_call: TRBJ2-5; v_call: TRBV4-2; cdr3_aa: CASSQDGEREETQYF
j_call: TRBJ1-1; v_call: TRBV5-1; cdr3_aa: CASSLGLLGRRNTEAFF
j_call: TRBJ2-1; v_call: TRBV7-8; cdr3_aa: CASSSLTSINEQFF
j_call: TRBJ1-1; v_call: TRBV29-1; cdr3_aa: CSAMSSGFYTEAFF
j_call: TRBJ1-1; v_call: TRBV4-2; cdr3_aa: CASSHLSGTGGLSEAFF
j_call: TRBJ2-1; v_call: TRBV6-2/TRBV6-3; cdr3_aa: CASSYSKLRNEQFF
j_call: TRBJ2-7; v_call: TRBV4-3; cdr3_aa: CASSQVGTGGEQYF
j_call: TRBJ1-1; v_call: TRBV12-3/TRBV12-4; cdr3_aa: CASRLGRTTEAFF